One and the same sample provided the 24 T cell receptor beta chains below, sequenced in a study of cytomegalovirus exposure and HLA in healthy donors. PCR employed 60 Vbeta and 13 Jbeta primers. The table came from immunoSEQ multiplex PCR; TCRdb's copy has only in-frame clones and leaves some out. The repertoire shows 200,000 to 250,000 clones; the top ten hold more than 0.75%. The sequenced material came from PBMCs. The receptors here all came from a woman in her twenties or thirties in good health and CMV-seropositive.

The chain links TRBV19 to TRBJ2-1; D gene uncertain. The CDR3 runs to 17 residues. In germline, CDR1 is LNHDA, CDR2 SQIVND (reference sequence). V lost 5 bases to trimming and J lost 5 bases, with 22 bases between them. CDR3 residues: CASSFILEPLVDNEQFF. CDR3 DNA sequence: TGTGCCAGTAGTTTCATCTTGGAGCCTCTGGTCGACAATGAGCAGTTCTTC.

The chain carries TRBV19 and TRBJ2-5; 7 bases line up with TRBD2. CDR1 is LNHDA and CDR2 is SQIVND in the germline V gene (reference sequence). The CDR3 covers 15 residues. Trimming took 0 bases from V and 5 from J; bases not matched to a gene: 6. In DNA form, the CDR3 reads TGTGCCAGTAGTATAGAGACTAGCCGGAGGGAGACCCAGTACTTC. Translated, it gives CASSIETSRRETQYF.

The chain links TRBV5-1 to TRBJ2-7; 7 nucleotides align to TRBD2. J lost 6 bases, V lost 4 bases, and 10 bases had no gene match. The CDR3 sequence is 14 residues long. Looked up from germline, CDR1 is SGHRS and CDR2 is YFSETQ. The CDR3 sequence: CASSQGTMGTEQYF. The CDR3 DNA sequence: TGCGCCAGCAGCCAAGGGACTATGGGGACCGAGCAGTACTTC.

The chain employs TRBV4-3 and TRBJ2-3; 8 bases line up with TRBD2. This CDR3 has 17 amino acids. Unmatched junction bases numbered 6, after V lost 1 base and J lost 0 bases. Germline V gene sequence: CDR1 LGHNA, CDR2 YSLEER. The CDR3 bases are TGCGCCAGCAGCCAAGGCGGGGGGCACCTCAGCACAGATACGCAGTATTTT. Amino acid sequence: CASSQGGGHLSTDTQYF.

The chain recombines TRBV20-1 with TRBJ1-2; TRBD1 aligns across 7 bases. The CDR3 contains 11 residues. Germline CDR1 and CDR2: DFQATT and SNEGSKA (reference sequence). The CDR3 sequence is CRAPGGHGYTF. The CDR3 DNA follows: TGCAGGGCCCCAGGGGGTCATGGCTACACCTTC.

The V gene is TRBV29-1, the J gene TRBJ2-1, with 8 bases that match TRBD1. Germline-derived CDR1 and CDR2 are SQVTM and ANQGSEA. Unmatched junction bases numbered 5, after V lost 3 bases and J lost 4 bases. The CDR3 is made up of 14 amino acids. The CDR3 here is CSVDSGQGYNEQFF. The CDR3 DNA follows: TGCAGCGTTGATTCTGGACAGGGTTACAATGAGCAGTTCTTC.

The chain is built from TRBV13 and TRBJ1-5, with 9 bases matching TRBD1. Trimming cost V 0 bases and J 7 bases; bases outside gene matches: 10. Germline V lookup: CDR1 PRHDT, CDR2 FYEKMQ (reference sequence). This CDR3 region has 17 residues. The CDR3 is CASSLGPGTGRYQPQHF. Here the CDR3 DNA reads TGTGCCAGCAGCTTAGGCCCCGGGACAGGGAGGTACCAGCCCCAGCATTTT.

The rearrangement links TRBV7-9 to TRBJ1-5, with D possibly being TRBD1 (6 bases). Trimming pared 2 bases from V and 9 bases from J, leaving 14 bases between. The CDR3 is made up of 14 amino acids. The germline gives CDR1 SEHNR, CDR2 FQNEAQ (reference sequence). This CDR3 reads CASSLKGGPTPQHF. CDR3 nucleotides: TGTGCCAGCAGCTTAAAAGGGGGTCCAACGCCCCAGCATTTT.

This chain connects TRBV5-1 to TRBJ2-5; 7 nucleotides match TRBD1. The closer fit of TRBJ2-7 to the DNA end suggests the J call may be wrong. Germline CDR1 reads SGHRS; CDR2 reads YFSETQ. This CDR3 contains 13 residues. This chain's CDR3 is CASSPGQNYEQYF. Here the CDR3 DNA reads TGCGCCAGCAGCCCGGGACAGAACTACGAGCAGTACTTC.

The chain employs TRBV25-1 and TRBJ2-7, with D possibly being TRBD1 (5 bases). With 4 bases removed from V and 8 bases from J, the gap between germline ends came to 21 bases. Germline V gives CDR1 MGHDK, CDR2 SYGVNS. This CDR3 has 15 amino acids. The CDR3 DNA sequence: TGTGCCAGCAGTGCTGGGGCAAACCAAGGGTTGAAGCAGTACTTC. It specifies CASSAGANQGLKQYF.

This chain joins TRBV11-2 and TRBJ2-1, with 10 bases fitting TRBD1. The trim removed 7 bases at V and 7 bases at J, leaving 16 bases unmatched. The CDR3 covers 17 residues. The germline CDR1 and CDR2 sequences are SGHAT and FQNNGV. The CDR3 region is CASKTLRGTGVLNEQFF. CDR3 DNA sequence: TGTGCCAGCAAGACCCTCAGGGGGACAGGGGTGTTGAATGAGCAGTTCTTC.

The gene calls are TRBV28 and TRBJ1-5; possibly TRBD1 for D (6 bases). The CDR3 length is 12 residues. CDR1 and CDR2 from the germline V gene are MDHEN and SYDVKM. V was clipped by 6 bases and J by 7 bases, with 10 bases between them. The CDR3 protein is CASRTGSQPQHF. The CDR3, as DNA: TGTGCCAGCAGGACAGGAAGCCAGCCCCAGCATTTT.

The V and J genes are TRBV6-5 and TRBJ1-2, with D perhaps TRBD1 (6 bases). Germline V lookup: CDR1 MNHEY, CDR2 SVGAGI. The V end was cut by 0 bases, the J end by 8 bases, with 16 bases between. The CDR3 loop spans 15 amino acids. The CDR3 DNA sequence: TGTGCCAGCAGTTACTCGTCAGCGGGGGCGAGGGGCTACACCTTC. Translated: CASSYSSAGARGYTF.

V and J are TRBV5-5 and TRBJ2-7; D call uncertain. This CDR3 is 14 amino acids long. Looked up from germline, CDR1 is SGHKS and CDR2 is YYEKEE (reference sequence). V was pared by 6 bases and J by 7 bases, with 20 bases between. The CDR3 DNA sequence: TGTGCCAGCACCTTCGGTCAACCCGCTTTGGAGCAGTACTTC. Translating it yields CASTFGQPALEQYF.

Notes on this clone: A junction end diverges from the germline sequence, so it may reflect a read error. The chain employs TRBV25-1 and TRBJ1-2; D is ambiguous. The CDR3 length is 13 residues. Germline CDR1 and CDR2: MGHDK and SYGVNS. CDR3 region: CASSEYGNYGHTF. The CDR3, as DNA: TGTGCCAGCAGTGAATACGGCAACTATGGCCACACCTTC.

V gene TRBV25-1 combines with J gene TRBJ2-1; no definite D call. There are 14 residues in the CDR3. Germline values: CDR1 MGHDK, CDR2 SYGVNS. V shed 6 bases and J shed 8 bases, with 17 bases lying between them. CDR3: CASRSLPERDEQFF. CDR3 nucleotides: TGTGCCAGCAGATCACTGCCCGAACGGGATGAGCAGTTCTTC.

This chain links TRBV5-4 with TRBJ1-1; D is ambiguous. Trimming cost V 0 bases and J 3 bases, with 9 bases left between them. The germline V gene has CDR1 SGHNT and CDR2 YYREEE (reference sequence). The CDR3 covers 14 residues. The CDR3 spells CASSLAYGDTEAFF. DNA for the CDR3: TGTGCCAGCAGCTTGGCCTACGGGGACACTGAAGCTTTCTTT.

This chain joins TRBV19 and TRBJ2-1, with 12 bases that match TRBD2. Per germline, CDR1 LNHDA and CDR2 SQIVND (reference sequence). This CDR3 has 17 residues. J was trimmed by 3 bases and V by 8 bases; bases with no gene match: 11. Written as DNA, the CDR3 is TGTGCCAGTGTAAAAAAGACTAGCGGGAGCATCTACAATGAGCAGTTCTTC. Translation: CASVKKTSGSIYNEQFF.

The chain couples TRBV28 to TRBJ1-2; a weak D match, TRBD1 (5 bases). The CDR3 spans 16 residues. Germline V lookup: CDR1 MDHEN, CDR2 SYDVKM. V dropped 2 bases and J dropped 4 bases, with 17 bases sitting between them. CDR3 DNA: TGTGCCAGCAGTTTACAGCCCCATACAGGTTCCTATGGCTACACCTTC. It translates to CASSLQPHTGSYGYTF.

The rearrangement joins TRBV11-2 to TRBJ1-6; 8 bases line up with TRBD1. This CDR3 comprises 15 residues. The V gene's germline CDR1 is SGHAT and CDR2 FQNNGV. V was clipped by 1 base and J by 8 bases; unmatched bases: 4. The CDR3 DNA follows: TGTGCCAGCAGCTTAGGAAGGACAGGGCATTCACCCCTCCACTTT. It yields the protein CASSLGRTGHSPLHF. The complete variable domain, with remaining parts taken from reference TRBV11-2 and TRBJ1-6, reads EAGVAQSPRYKIIEKRQSVAFWCNPISGHATLYWYQQILGQGPKLLIQFQNNGVVDDSQLPKDRFSAERLKGVDSTLKIQPAKLEDSAVYLCASSLGRTGHSPLHFGNGTRLTVT.

The chain employs TRBV28 and TRBJ1-2; 8 positions agree with TRBD1. Germline-derived CDR1 and CDR2 are MDHEN and SYDVKM. The CDR3 consists of 16 residues. V shed 3 bases, J shed 3 bases, and the junction held 9 bases outside the gene matches. The CDR3 reads CASSLGQGAVDYGYTF. The CDR3 region has the DNA TGTGCCAGCAGTTTGGGCCAGGGGGCAGTTGACTATGGCTACACCTTC.

J is TRBJ2-5 and V is TRBV6-1; TRBD2 matches at 8 bases. The last part of the DNA fits TRBJ2-7 better; the J call may be wrong. This CDR3 has 18 residues. In germline, CDR1 is MNHNS, CDR2 SASEGT. CDR3 coding DNA: TGTGCCAGCAGTGGCCAAAACGGGGGGGGTCATAGTGTATACGAGCAGTACTTC. It specifies CASSGQNGGGHSVYEQYF.

The chain employs TRBV11-2 and TRBJ2-2; no reliable D call. CDR3 length: 14 residues. The V end was cut by 11 bases, the J end by 4 bases, with 17 bases between. Germline CDR1 SGHAT, CDR2 FQNNGV. The CDR3 sequence is CAVSILTGTGELFF. CDR3 DNA: TGTGCCGTGTCCATCTTGACGGGCACCGGGGAGCTGTTTTTT.

The chain recombines TRBV29-1 with TRBJ2-2; no reliable D call. Trimming removed 4 bases at V and 6 bases at J, with 12 bases between. CDR3 size: 13 residues. Germline loops: CDR1 SQVTM, CDR2 ANQGSEA. The DNA of the CDR3 is TGCAGCGTTGGGGCACCAAATTCCGGGGAGCTGTTTTTT. It translates to CSVGAPNSGELFF.